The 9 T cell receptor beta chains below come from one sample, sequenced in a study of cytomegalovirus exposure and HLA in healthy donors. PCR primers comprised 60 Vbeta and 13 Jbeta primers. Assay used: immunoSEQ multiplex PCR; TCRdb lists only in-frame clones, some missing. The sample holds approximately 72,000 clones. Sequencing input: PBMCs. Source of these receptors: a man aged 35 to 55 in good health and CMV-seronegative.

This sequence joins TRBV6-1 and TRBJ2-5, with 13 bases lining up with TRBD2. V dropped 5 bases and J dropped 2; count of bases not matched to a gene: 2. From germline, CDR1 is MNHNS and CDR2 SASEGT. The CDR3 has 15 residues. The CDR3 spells CASSRTSGGQETQYF. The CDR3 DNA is TGTGCCAGCAGTAGGACTAGCGGGGGTCAAGAGACCCAGTACTTC.

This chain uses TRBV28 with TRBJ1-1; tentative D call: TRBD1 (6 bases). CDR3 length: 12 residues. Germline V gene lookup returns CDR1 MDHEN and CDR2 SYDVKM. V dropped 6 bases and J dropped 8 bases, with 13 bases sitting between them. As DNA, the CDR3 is TGTGCCAGCAGAATGGGGGGGACAGAAGCTTTCTTT. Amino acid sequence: CASRMGGTEAFF.

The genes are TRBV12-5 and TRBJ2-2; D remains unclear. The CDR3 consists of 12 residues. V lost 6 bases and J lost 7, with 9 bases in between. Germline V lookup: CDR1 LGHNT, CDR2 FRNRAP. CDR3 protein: CASGPPGGELFF. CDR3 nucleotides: TGTGCTAGTGGCCCCCCAGGCGGGGAGCTGTTTTTT. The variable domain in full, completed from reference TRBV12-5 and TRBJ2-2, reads DARVTQTPRHKVTEMGQEVTMRCQPILGHNTVFWYRQTMMQGLELLAYFRNRAPLDDSGMPKDRFSAEMPDATLATLKIQPSEPRDSAVYFCASGPPGGELFFGEGSRLTVL.

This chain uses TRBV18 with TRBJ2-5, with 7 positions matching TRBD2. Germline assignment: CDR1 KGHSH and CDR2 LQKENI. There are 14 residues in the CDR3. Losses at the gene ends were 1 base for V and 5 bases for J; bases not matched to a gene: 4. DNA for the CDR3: TGTGCCAGCTCACCACTCACCGGGAGGGAGACCCAGTACTTC. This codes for CASSPLTGRETQYF.

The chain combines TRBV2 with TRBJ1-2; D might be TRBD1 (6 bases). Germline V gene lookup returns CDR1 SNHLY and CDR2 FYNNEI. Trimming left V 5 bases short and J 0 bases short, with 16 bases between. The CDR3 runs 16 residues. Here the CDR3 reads CASSTNPTGTNYGYTF. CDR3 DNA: TGTGCCAGCAGTACAAACCCGACAGGCACTAACTATGGCTACACCTTC.

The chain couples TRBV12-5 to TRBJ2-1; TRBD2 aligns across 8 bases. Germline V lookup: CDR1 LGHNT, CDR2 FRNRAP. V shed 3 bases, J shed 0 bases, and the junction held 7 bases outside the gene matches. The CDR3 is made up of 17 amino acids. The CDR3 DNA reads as TGTGCTAGTGGTTTCCTGAGCGGGGGAAGCTCCTACAATGAGCAGTTCTTC. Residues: CASGFLSGGSSYNEQFF.

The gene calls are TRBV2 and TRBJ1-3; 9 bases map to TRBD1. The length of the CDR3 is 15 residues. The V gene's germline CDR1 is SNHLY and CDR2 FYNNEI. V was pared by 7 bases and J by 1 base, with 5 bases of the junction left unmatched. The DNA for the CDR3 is TGTGCCAGCACCACGGACAGGGGTTCTGGAAACACCATATATTTT. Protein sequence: CASTTDRGSGNTIYF.

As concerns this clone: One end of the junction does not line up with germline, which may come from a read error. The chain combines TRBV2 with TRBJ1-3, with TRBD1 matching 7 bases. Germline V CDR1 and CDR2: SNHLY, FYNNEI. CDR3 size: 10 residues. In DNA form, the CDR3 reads TGTGCCAGCAGTGGAATGGACAGGATTTTT. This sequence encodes CASSGMDRIF.

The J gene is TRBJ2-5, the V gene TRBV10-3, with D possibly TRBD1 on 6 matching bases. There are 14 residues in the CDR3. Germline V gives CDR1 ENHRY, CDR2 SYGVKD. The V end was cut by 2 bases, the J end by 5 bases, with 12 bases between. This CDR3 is CAISETGLGETQYF. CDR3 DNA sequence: TGTGCCATCAGTGAGACAGGGCTGGGGGAGACCCAGTACTTC.